This record covers a single T cell receptor beta chain. The antigen is undetermined. This sample was included in a study of regulatory T cells in long-lasting Graves disease. Germline values: CDR1 DFQATT, CDR2 SNEGSKA (reference sequence). V lost 3 bases and J lost 3, with 9 bases in between. The CDR3 length is 13 residues. Arm-PCR of CDR3 regions and iRepertoire HTBI primers were used to build TCR beta libraries. TCRdb fed the multiplex PCR reads into MiXCR, producing one record per CDR3 protein. The sample includes some 420,000 distinct CDR3 sequences, approximately 23% of them seen just once. Documented time point: persistent/refractory GD, antithyroid drugs over 5 years with positive TRAb. The authors made the TCR library using RNA they extracted from PBMCs. A volume of 7 to 9.5 milliliters of peripheral blood was collected in EDTA tubes. Study results and limitations: Limited sample numbers may have lowered accuracy.

V gene TRBV20-1 combines with J gene TRBJ2-4, with no clear D. Here the sequenced sample was peripheral blood mononuclear cells (PBMCs), taken when the disease was refractory, from a patient treated with antithyroid drugs. This sequence originates from a female donor with Graves disease. The CDR3 DNA follows: TGCAGTGCTAGTTACATGTTCAAAAACATTCAGTACTTC. Translating it yields CSASYMFKNIQYF.